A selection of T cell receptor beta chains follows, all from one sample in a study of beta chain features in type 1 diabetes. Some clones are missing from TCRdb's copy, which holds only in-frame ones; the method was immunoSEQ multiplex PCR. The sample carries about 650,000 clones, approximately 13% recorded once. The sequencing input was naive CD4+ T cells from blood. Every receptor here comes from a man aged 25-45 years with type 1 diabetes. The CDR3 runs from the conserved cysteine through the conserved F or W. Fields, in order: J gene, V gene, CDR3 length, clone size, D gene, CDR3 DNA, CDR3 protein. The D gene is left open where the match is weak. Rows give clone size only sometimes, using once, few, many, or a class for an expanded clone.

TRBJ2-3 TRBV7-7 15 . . TGTGCCAGCAGCCCCGGGCTACCGCTTACAGATACGCAGTATTTT CASSPGLPLTDTQYF
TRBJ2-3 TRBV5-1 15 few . TGCGCCAGCAGCTTGCGGGTCATTCGCACAGATACGCAGTATTTT CASSLRVIRTDTQYF
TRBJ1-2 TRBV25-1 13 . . TGTGCCAGCAGGAATAGGCAGGTGGATGGCTACACCTTC CASRNRQVDGYTF
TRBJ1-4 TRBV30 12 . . TGTGCCTGGGGAGTGTCCCCTGAAAAACTGTTTTTT CAWGVSPEKLFF
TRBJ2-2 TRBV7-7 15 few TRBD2 TGTGCCAGCAGCCCCACCAGCGGGAATTCGGGGGAGCTGTTTTTT CASSPTSGNSGELFF
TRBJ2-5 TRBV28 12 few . TGTGCCAGCAGTTTACAACAAGAGACCCAGTACTTC CASSLQQETQYF
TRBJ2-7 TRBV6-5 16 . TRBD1 TGTGCCAGCAGTTACTACGGGACAGGGACCTCCTACGAGCAGTACTTC CASSYYGTGTSYEQYF
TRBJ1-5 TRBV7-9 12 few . TGTGCCAGCAGCTTTGGAGATCAGCCCCAGCATTTT CASSFGDQPQHF
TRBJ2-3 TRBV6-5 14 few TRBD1 TGTGCCAGCAAAAGGGGGCTTGGCACAGATACGCAGTATTTT CASKRGLGTDTQYF
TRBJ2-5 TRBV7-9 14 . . TGTGCCAGCAGCGGCCGAGGGGGCCAAGAGACCCAGTACTTC CASSGRGGQETQYF
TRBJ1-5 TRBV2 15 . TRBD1 TGTGCCACCTCCGGGACAGGCTTCAGCAATCAGCCCCAGCATTTT CATSGTGFSNQPQHF
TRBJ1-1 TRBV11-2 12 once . TGTGCCAGCAGCTTAGGGCTACTTGGGGCTTTCTTT CASSLGLLGAFF
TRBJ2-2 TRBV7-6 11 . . TGTGCCACCTCTGTCTCCGGGGAGCTGTTTTTT CATSVSGELFF
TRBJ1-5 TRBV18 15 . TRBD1 TGTGCCAGCTCACCGGGACAGGGAGGGGATCAGCCCCAGCATTTT CASSPGQGGDQPQHF
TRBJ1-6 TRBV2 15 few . TGTGCCAGCACAGGGGAATCGAACCCGAATTCACCCCTCCACTTT CASTGESNPNSPLHF
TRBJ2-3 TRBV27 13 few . TGTGCCAGCAGTAGCGGGTGGGTCGGTACGCAGTATTTT CASSSGWVGTQYF
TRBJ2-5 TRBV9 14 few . TGTGCCAGCAGCAGGAGGCAGTCCGAAGAGACCCAGTACTTC CASSRRQSEETQYF
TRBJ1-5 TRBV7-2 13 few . TGTGCCAGCAGCACCCATGACACGCAGCCCCAGCATTTT CASSTHDTQPQHF
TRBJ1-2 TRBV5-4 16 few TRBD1 TGTGCCAGCAGCTTTGGACAGGGCAGTAGAAGGGGAGGCTACACCTTC CASSFGQGSRRGGYTF
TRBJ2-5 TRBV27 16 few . TGTGCCAGCAGTTTAGGTTTCGGAACGGACCAAGAGACCCAGTACTTC CASSLGFGTDQETQYF
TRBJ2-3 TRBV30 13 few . TGTGCCTGGACCACACGGGGACCAGATACGCAGTATTTT CAWTTRGPDTQYF
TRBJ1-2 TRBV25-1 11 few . TGTGCCAGCAGTGAGGGGTTTGGCTACACCTTC CASSEGFGYTF
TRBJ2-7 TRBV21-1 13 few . TGTGCCAGCAGCAAACGACAGGCATCCGAGTTCTACTTC CASSKRQASEFYF
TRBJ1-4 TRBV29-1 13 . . TGCAGCGTGGCAGTCGCAACTAATGAAAAACTGTTTTTT CSVAVATNEKLFF
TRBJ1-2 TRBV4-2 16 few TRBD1 TGTGCCAGCAGCCAAGATATCGGCAGGGGGCTATTTGGCTACACCTTC CASSQDIGRGLFGYTF
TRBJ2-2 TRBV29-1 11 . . TGCAGCGGCAGAAACACCGGGGAGCTGTTTTTT CSGRNTGELFF
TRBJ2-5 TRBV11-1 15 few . TGTGCCAGCAGCTTAGAGGGACGGTCCCAAGAGACCCAGTACTTC CASSLEGRSQETQYF
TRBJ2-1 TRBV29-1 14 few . TGCAGCGTGACGTGGGGAGCGTCCTACAATGAGCAGTTCTTC CSVTWGASYNEQFF
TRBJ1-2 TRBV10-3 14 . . TGTGCCATCAGTTGGGACGTCCCCCCGGGAGGCTACACCTTC CAISWDVPPGGYTF
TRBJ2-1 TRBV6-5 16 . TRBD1 TGTGCCAGCAGTTACTCGGGCGGGACAGGGGTACATGAGCAGTTCTTC CASSYSGGTGVHEQFF
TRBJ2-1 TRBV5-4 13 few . TGTGCCAGCAGCTTGTTCCGGAGTGTTGAGCAGTTCTTC CASSLFRSVEQFF
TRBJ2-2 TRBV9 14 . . TGTGCCAGCAGGCCTAGGTCTAACACCGGGGAGCTGTTTTTT CASRPRSNTGELFF
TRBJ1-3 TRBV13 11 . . TGTGCCAGCAGCGACCGAAACACCATATATTTT CASSDRNTIYF
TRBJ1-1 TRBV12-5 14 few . TGTGCTAGTGGTTTGGCAGGGACACAGCCTGAAGCTTTCTTT CASGLAGTQPEAFF
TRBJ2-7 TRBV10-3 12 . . TGTGCCATCAGCGACAGGACCTACGAGCAGTACTTC CAISDRTYEQYF
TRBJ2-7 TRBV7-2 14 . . TGTGCCAGCAGCTTAGGATACAAGTCCTACGAGCAGTACTTC CASSLGYKSYEQYF
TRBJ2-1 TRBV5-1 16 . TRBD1 TGCGCCAGCAGCTTGGGACAGGGATCCATCTACAATGAGCAGTTCTTC CASSLGQGSIYNEQFF
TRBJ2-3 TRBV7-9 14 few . TGTGCCAGCAGCCCGGGGCTGAGCACAGATACGCAGTATTTT CASSPGLSTDTQYF
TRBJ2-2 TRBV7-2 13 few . TGTGCCAGCAGTACTGGGAATACCGGGGAGCTGTTTTTT CASSTGNTGELFF
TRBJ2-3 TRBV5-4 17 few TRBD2 TGTGCCAGCAGCCGGCGACTAGCGGGGGGTATTACAGATACGCAGTATTTT CASSRRLAGGITDTQYF
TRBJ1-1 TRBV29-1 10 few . TGCAGCGTTGTTCGGACTGAAGCTTTCTTT CSVVRTEAFF